The 32 T cell receptor beta chains in this list originate from one sample, sequenced in a study of response to subunit inactivated influenza vaccine. A single record per CDR3 protein comes from TCRdb applying MiXCR to the RT-PCR reads. The sample consists of about 700,000 distinct CDR3 sequences, 11% to 15% of them appearing once. The sequencing used PBMCs from blood, collected 14 to 15 days before vaccination. Every receptor here comes from a man aged 50 to 59 who received an inactivated influenza vaccine.

This clonotype has a handful of counts. The chain carries TRBV29-1 and TRBJ1-5, with D possibly TRBD1 on 5 matching bases. V dropped 6 bases and J dropped 10 bases, with 16 bases sitting between them. CDR3 size: 12 residues. CDR1 SQVTM and CDR2 ANQGSEA come from the germline V gene. CDR3 loop: CSVGTHKGPQHF. The CDR3 coding sequence is TGCAGCGTCGGGACTCATAAGGGACCCCAGCATTTT. Full variable domain (rest looked up from reference TRBV29-1 and TRBJ1-5): SAVISQKPSRDICQRGTSLTIQCQVDSQVTMMFWYRQQPGQSLTLIATANQGSEATYESGFVIDKFPISRPNLTFSTLTVSNMSPEDSSIYLCSVGTHKGPQHFGDGTRLSIL.

This clonotype was recorded a few times. The chain combines TRBV27 with TRBJ1-2, with TRBD1 matching 8 bases. The V gene end was trimmed by 5 bases and the J gene end by 5 bases; junction bases not matched to a gene: 10. Germline-derived CDR1 and CDR2 are MNHEY and SMNVEV (reference sequence). CDR3 length equals 15 residues. CDR3 sequence: CASSQSGTGRYGYTF. CDR3 sequence (DNA): TGTGCCAGCAGTCAATCCGGGACAGGACGGTATGGCTACACCTTC.

The chain couples TRBV10-2 to TRBJ2-5, with TRBD1 matching 9 bases. Looked up from germline, CDR1 is WSHSY and CDR2 is SAAADI. V trimming: 3 bases; J trimming: 3 bases; junction bases outside the gene matches: 5. The length of the CDR3 is 15 residues. CDR3 DNA sequence: TGCGCCAGCAGTGACCCCGGGACAGGGAAAGAGACCCAGTACTTC. Translation gives CASSDPGTGKETQYF.

This clonotype was recorded at least ten times. The rearrangement uses TRBV20-1 and TRBJ1-4; D remains ambiguous. The V gene's germline CDR1 is DFQATT and CDR2 SNEGSKA (reference sequence). The CDR3 totals 13 residues. The V end was cut by 1 base, the J end by 8 bases, with 11 bases between. The CDR3 loop is CSARAEGREKLFF. Written as DNA, the CDR3 is TGCAGTGCTAGAGCCGAGGGCCGAGAAAAACTGTTTTTT.

This clonotype was seen a few times. The chain is built from TRBV12-3 or TRBV12-4 and TRBJ2-5; a weak D match, TRBD1 (5 bases). The CDR3 loop spans 13 amino acids. V shed 3 bases and J shed 1 base, with 6 bases lying between them. The CDR3 reads CASSFQGQETQYF. The DNA of the CDR3 is TGTGCCAGCAGTTTCCAGGGCCAAGAGACCCAGTACTTC.

This clonotype showed up many times. This chain uses TRBV5-1 with TRBJ2-5; D is possibly TRBD1 (5 bases). Trimming cost V 3 bases and J 1 base, with 7 bases left between them. The CDR3 is 13 amino acids. Germline V gene sequence: CDR1 SGHRS, CDR2 YFSETQ. CDR3 coding DNA: TGCGCCAGCAGCTGGGGCAGCCAAGAGACCCAGTACTTC. Translation: CASSWGSQETQYF.

The chain recombines TRBV4-2 with TRBJ1-1, with D possibly being TRBD1 (6 bases). V lost 0 bases and J lost 1, with 9 bases in between. Germline V gives CDR1 LGHNA, CDR2 YNFKEQ. This CDR3 comprises 15 residues. CDR3 nucleotides: TGTGCCAGCAGCCAAGATTCAGGGGCGAACACTGAAGCTTTCTTT. This codes for CASSQDSGANTEAFF.

The chain combines TRBV6-5 with TRBJ1-2; D may be TRBD1 (6 bases). The CDR3 length is 15 residues. Germline assignment: CDR1 MNHEY and CDR2 SVGAGI. Trimming stripped 2 bases from V and 3 bases from J, with 13 bases between. The CDR3 sequence is CASSYPGGGDYGYTF. The CDR3 DNA reads as TGTGCCAGCAGTTACCCCGGAGGGGGGGACTATGGCTACACCTTC.

The chain recombines TRBV20-1 with TRBJ2-1, with 8 bases that match TRBD1. Germline V gene sequence: CDR1 DFQATT, CDR2 SNEGSKA (reference sequence). V shed 3 bases, J shed 10 bases, and the junction held 8 bases outside the gene matches. The CDR3 sequence is 13 residues long. The CDR3 sequence is CSASLTGGGEQFF. The CDR3, as DNA: TGCAGTGCTAGCCTTACAGGGGGTGGCGAGCAGTTCTTC.

The J gene is TRBJ2-2, the V gene TRBV5-1; 11 bases match TRBD2. V gave up 3 bases and J gave up 4 bases; unmatched junction bases: 5. CDR1 and CDR2 from the germline V gene are SGHRS and YFSETQ. The CDR3 is 16 amino acids. The CDR3 sequence is CASSWVTSGVTGELFF. In nucleotides, the CDR3 is TGCGCCAGCAGCTGGGTGACTAGCGGGGTCACCGGGGAGCTGTTTTTT.

V gene TRBV20-1 combines with J gene TRBJ2-3, with TRBD2 matching over 8 bases. The germline CDR1 and CDR2 sequences are DFQATT and SNEGSKA (reference sequence). The V and J ends lost 1 base and 4 bases, in that order; junction bases with no gene match: 10. The CDR3 totals 16 residues. CDR3 residues: CSARGYLAGGADTQYF. For the CDR3, the DNA is TGCAGTGCTAGAGGATATCTAGCCGGGGGGGCAGATACGCAGTATTTT.

The J gene is TRBJ2-2, the V gene TRBV4-1, with a possible D match to TRBD2 (5 bases). The CDR3 runs to 15 residues. Germline lookup yields CDR1 MGHRA and CDR2 YSYEKL. V dropped 0 bases and J dropped 4 bases, with 9 bases sitting between them. Written as DNA, the CDR3 is TGCGCCAGCAGCCAAGATCAAGGAGGCACCGGGGAGCTGTTTTTT. It codes for CASSQDQGGTGELFF.

This clonotype was detected only a few times. The rearrangement uses TRBV7-3 and TRBJ2-7; D assignment may be TRBD1 or TRBD2 (5 bases each). Germline values: CDR1 SGHTA, CDR2 FQGTGA. V lost 5 bases and J lost 3, with 26 bases in between. This CDR3 is 18 amino acids long. CDR3: CASSATSPPARENYEQYF. CDR3 DNA: TGTGCCAGCAGCGCCACCAGCCCCCCCGCCAGGGAGAACTACGAGCAGTACTTC.

Points on this clonotype: A much larger clone lies a single base off, so this may be a read error. It is likely a read error, because the conserved phenylalanine at the end of the CDR3 is missing. V usage is TRBV10-3 and J usage is TRBJ2-7; possibly TRBD2 for D (5 bases). The CDR3 consists of 12 residues. In germline, CDR1 is ENHRY, CDR2 SYGVKD. Trimming removed 9 bases from V and 0 bases from J, with 9 bases in between. The CDR3 nucleotides read TGTGCCATTGGACTGAGCTCCTACGAGCAGTACTTA. Translation gives CAIGLSSYEQYL.

The CDR3 region is CSVEETGPLLEQFF. As DNA, the CDR3 is TGCAGCGTTGAAGAAACCGGCCCGTTGCTCGAGCAGTTCTTC. This chain joins TRBV29-1 and TRBJ2-1; D is unclear. The V gene's germline CDR1 is SQVTM and CDR2 ANQGSEA. The CDR3 consists of 14 residues. V lost 0 bases to trimming and J lost 10 bases, with 16 bases between them.

The J gene is TRBJ2-7, the V gene TRBV4-1, with 8 positions matching TRBD1. The CDR3 consists of 14 residues. V dropped 4 bases and J dropped 2; count of bases not matched to a gene: 4. The germline gives CDR1 MGHRA, CDR2 YSYEKL. The CDR3 loop reads CASSPGGRPYEQYF. CDR3 bases: TGCGCCAGCAGCCCAGGGGGCCGGCCCTACGAGCAGTACTTC.

The chain joins TRBV11-2 to TRBJ2-7; D unresolved. The CDR3 spans 12 residues. V lost 8 bases and J 3 bases, leaving 11 bases between the germline ends. Germline V CDR1 and CDR2: SGHAT, FQNNGV. This CDR3 reads CASSKNRYEQYF. The CDR3 nucleotides are TGTGCCAGCTCGAAAAACCGCTACGAGCAGTACTTC.

This clonotype has just a few counts. The chain carries TRBV6-1 and TRBJ2-5; the match to TRBD2 covers 13 bases. In germline, CDR1 is MNHNS, CDR2 SASEGT. Trimming took 4 bases from V and 2 from J; bases not matched to a gene: 4. This CDR3 is 16 amino acids long. CDR3 coding DNA: TGTGCCAGCAGTGGCATGACTAGCGGGGGGCAAGAGACCCAGTACTTC. It specifies CASSGMTSGGQETQYF.

This clonotype was counted a few times. V and J are TRBV14 and TRBJ2-2; maybe TRBD1 (5 bases). V lost 4 bases and J 5 bases, leaving 20 bases between the germline ends. CDR1 SGHDN and CDR2 FVKESK come from the germline V gene. This CDR3 contains 17 residues. The DNA of the CDR3 is TGTGCCAGCAGCCCCGTTCCAGGGCTGTTAAGAACCGGGGAGCTGTTTTTT. Translation gives CASSPVPGLLRTGELFF.

This clonotype appeared a few times. The chain links TRBV15 to TRBJ2-3; the D is unclear. The germline CDR1 and CDR2 sequences are LNHNV and YYDKDF (reference sequence). Trimming took off 3 bases at V and 2 bases at J, with 6 bases between the two ends. The CDR3 covers 13 residues. DNA for the CDR3: TGTGCCACCAGCAGGGTATCCACAGATACGCAGTATTTT. Protein: CATSRVSTDTQYF.

This chain joins TRBV28 and TRBJ1-1, with 8 nucleotides matching TRBD1. The CDR3 has 14 residues. Looked up from germline, CDR1 is MDHEN and CDR2 is SYDVKM. V shed 6 bases and J 6 bases; nucleotides not matched to a gene: 9. CDR3 sequence reads: CASRSADRASEAFF. The DNA of the CDR3 is TGTGCCAGCAGGTCCGCGGACAGGGCTTCTGAAGCTTTCTTT.

This clonotype has more than one count but fewer than ten. The chain uses TRBV7-9 and TRBJ2-1; the match to TRBD2 covers 8 bases. With V trimmed by 3 bases and J by 3 bases, 7 bases remained unmatched. The CDR3 covers 16 residues. Looked up from germline, CDR1 is SEHNR and CDR2 is FQNEAQ (reference sequence). CDR3 residues: CASSLQTGGLYNEQFF. The CDR3 DNA sequence: TGTGCCAGCAGCTTGCAAACGGGAGGGCTCTACAATGAGCAGTTCTTC.

This clonotype has more than one count but fewer than ten. The CDR3 DNA follows: TGCAGTGCCCCGCCAGGGATCGGCTATGGCTACACCTTC. Its protein product is CSAPPGIGYGYTF. The chain carries TRBV20-1 and TRBJ1-2, with D possibly TRBD1 on 5 matching bases. Between the trimmed V and J ends, which lost 6 bases and 4 bases, there was a span of 15 bases. The length of the CDR3 is 13 residues. From germline, CDR1 is DFQATT and CDR2 SNEGSKA (reference sequence).

This clonotype was recorded a few times. The chain uses TRBV4-3 and TRBJ1-2; D might be TRBD1 (6 bases). CDR1 and CDR2 (germline): LGHNA, YSLEER. This CDR3 has 14 amino acids. The ends were cut back, 0 bases at V and 8 bases at J, with 13 bases in the middle. DNA for the CDR3: TGCGCCAGCAGCCAAGATTCGGGGGGGCTCGGCTACACCTTC. Translated: CASSQDSGGLGYTF.

This clonotype was seen a few times. V is TRBV6-1 and J is TRBJ1-2, with 7 positions matching TRBD1. Germline V gives CDR1 MNHNS, CDR2 SASEGT. The CDR3 consists of 13 residues. V trimming: 6 bases; J trimming: 4 bases; junction bases outside the gene matches: 5. This CDR3 is CASRLWDSYGYTF. The CDR3 DNA sequence: TGTGCCAGCAGACTCTGGGACAGCTATGGCTACACCTTC.

This clonotype was counted between two and nine times. The CDR3 DNA reads TGTGCCAGCAGCCCGGCGGCCGAATCACCCCTCCACTTT. This sequence encodes CASSPAAESPLHF. The V and J genes are TRBV5-6 and TRBJ1-6; D gene uncertain. The germline V gene has CDR1 SGHDT and CDR2 YYEEEE. CDR3 size: 13 residues. Trimming shortened V by 4 bases and J by 10 bases, and 12 bases separated the two germline ends.

The chain carries TRBV6-1 and TRBJ2-7; 14 positions agree with TRBD2. The CDR3 is 15 amino acids. Germline assignment: CDR1 MNHNS and CDR2 SASEGT. The V segment lost 6 bases and the J segment 3 bases; nucleotides outside the gene matches: 4. The CDR3 reads CASSRTSGRLYEQYF. CDR3 sequence (DNA): TGTGCCAGCAGCAGGACTAGCGGGAGGCTCTACGAGCAGTACTTC.

The chain is built from TRBV9 and TRBJ2-3, with D tentatively TRBD1 (5 bases). V was cut by 0 bases and J by 2 bases, with 16 bases left in between. The CDR3 spans 17 residues. Germline-derived CDR1 and CDR2 are SGDLS and YYNGEE. The DNA of the CDR3 is TGTGCCAGCAGCGTAGGAATGGGGAAGGGGCCCACAGATACGCAGTATTTT. Protein product: CASSVGMGKGPTDTQYF. The entire variable domain, with the rest obtained from reference TRBV9 and TRBJ2-3, is as follows: DSGVTQTPKHLITATGQRVTLRCSPRSGDLSVYWYQQSLDQGLQFLIQYYNGEERAKGNILERFSAQQFPDLHSELNLSSLELGDSALYFCASSVGMGKGPTDTQYFGPGTRLTVL.

Only a few counts were recorded for this clonotype. The V call is TRBV12-3 or TRBV12-4, the J call TRBJ1-5; no firm D call. The ends were cut back, 4 bases at V and 0 bases at J, with 7 bases in the middle. This CDR3 has 14 amino acids. This CDR3 is CASSSLYSNQPQHF. The CDR3 DNA is TGTGCCAGCAGTTCCCTTTATAGCAATCAGCCCCAGCATTTT.

J is TRBJ2-7 and V is TRBV5-1; 7 bases agree with TRBD1. This CDR3 contains 15 residues. The junction had 10 bases not matched to a gene; V was cut back by 0 bases and J by 7 bases. Germline V gene data show CDR1 as SGHRS and CDR2 as YFSETQ. DNA for the CDR3: TGCGCCAGCAGCTTGGGACAGGGCATTTTGGGGGAGCAGTACTTC. Protein: CASSLGQGILGEQYF.

Many counts were recorded for this clonotype. The chain uses TRBV4-1 and TRBJ2-2; D gene uncertain. The CDR3 runs to 14 residues. Germline CDR1 and CDR2: MGHRA and YSYEKL. Trimming removed 1 base at V and 2 bases at J, with 5 bases between. CDR3 region: CASSQGRNTGELFF. As DNA, the CDR3 is TGCGCCAGCAGCCAAGGGAGAAACACCGGGGAGCTGTTTTTT.

Ten or more counts support this clonotype. V is TRBV13 and J is TRBJ1-4; D remains ambiguous. Germline CDR1 is PRHDT and CDR2 is FYEKMQ (reference sequence). The CDR3 length is 14 residues. V lost 1 base and J lost 6, with 9 bases in between. CDR3 sequence: CASSLEGGDEKLFF. Written as DNA, the CDR3 is TGTGCCAGCAGCTTAGAGGGTGGCGATGAAAAACTGTTTTTT.